Listed here is a single T cell receptor (beta chain). The data are from a study of blood T cell repertoires in COVID-19. The CDR3 length is 17 residues. V was clipped by 4 bases and J by 3 bases; unmatched bases: 12. Germline CDR1 reads LGHDT; CDR2 reads YNNKEL (reference sequence). TCRdb's table, derived via immunoSEQ multiplex PCR, lists solely in-frame clones and lacks some. The table records 150,000 to 200,000 clones, around 84% of them present only once. Specimen: PBMCs or T cells enriched from blood (not recorded which). V usage is TRBV3-1 (or the pseudogene TRBV3-2) and J usage is TRBJ1-1; 9 positions agree with TRBD1. The TCR originated in a woman aged 30 to 39 who had been exposed to COVID-19. The DNA for the CDR3 is TGTGCCAGCAGCCGAGTCCCGGGACAGGGTTGGGACACTGAAGCTTTCTTT. It is translated as CASSRVPGQGWDTEAFF.